These T cell receptor beta chains were read from a single sample in a study of cytomegalovirus exposure and HLA in healthy donors. Clones were read by immunoSEQ multiplex PCR, and TCRdb kept only the in-frame ones, dropping some. Of about 140,000 clones in the sample, around 80% were seen once. The material sequenced was PBMCs. The receptors were sampled from a man between 18 and 29 years old in good health and CMV-seropositive. Both conserved end residues are part of each CDR3. A D gene is named only where the DNA matches it firmly. Not all rows give a size; the values are once, few, many and, for expanded clones, a class.

D	V	size	J	DNA	CDR3
.	TRBV25-1	.	TRBJ1-1	TGTGCCAGCAGTGAAATACACTCTGAGGAGGGGAGGAACACTGAAGCTTTCTTT	CASSEIHSEEGRNTEAFF
.	TRBV19	.	TRBJ1-2	TGTGCCAGTATTAGGGGGAGACCAGCTAACTATGGCTACACCTTC	CASIRGRPANYGYTF
.	TRBV7-9	once	TRBJ2-5	TGTGCCAGCAGCTTAGGGTTCAGGGTACAAGAGACCCAGTACTTC	CASSLGFRVQETQYF
TRBD1	TRBV5-1	.	TRBJ1-4	TGCGCCAGCAGCTTGGGGACAGGGATAACTAATGAAAAACTGTTTTTT	CASSLGTGITNEKLFF
TRBD1	TRBV27	.	TRBJ1-1	TGTGCCAGCAGTTTACTTAGGACAGGGGTCACTGAAGCTTTCTTT	CASSLLRTGVTEAFF
TRBD2	TRBV4-2	.	TRBJ2-6	TGTGCCAGCAGCAATCGGGGGGGCAACGTCCTGACTTTC	CASSNRGGNVLTF
TRBD1	TRBV28	.	TRBJ1-4	TGTGCCAGCAGAAAACCCGGGACAGGGGATAATGAAAAACTGTTTTTT	CASRKPGTGDNEKLFF
TRBD2	TRBV27	once	TRBJ2-7	TGTGCCAGCAGCCCGGGAGGTCGAGGGTACGAGCAGTACTTC	CASSPGGRGYEQYF
.	TRBV6-1	.	TRBJ1-1	TGTGCCAGCAGATCCTCTAACACTGAAGCTTTCTTT	CASRSSNTEAFF
TRBD1	TRBV15	.	TRBJ1-1	TGTGCCACCATCCGGGACAGGTTGAACACTGAAGCTTTCTTT	CATIRDRLNTEAFF
TRBD1	TRBV5-1	.	TRBJ2-5	TGCGCCAGCAGCTCCAGTGGCCAGGGGGAAGAGACCCAGTACTTC	CASSSSGQGEETQYF
.	TRBV28	.	TRBJ2-2	TGTGCCAGCAGTGGAGGGGATTTCAACACCGGGGAGCTGTTTTTT	CASSGGDFNTGELFF
TRBD2	TRBV29-1	.	TRBJ2-2	TGCAGCGATCGCTCTAGCGGCCCGAACACCGGGGAGCTGTTTTTT	CSDRSSGPNTGELFF
TRBD2	TRBV11-1	.	TRBJ2-1	TGTGCCAGCAGCTTGATCCCTAGCGGATACAATGAGCAGTTCTTC	CASSLIPSGYNEQFF
.	TRBV7-2	.	TRBJ2-7	TGTGCCAGCAGCTTAGAAGGCAGGGGCAAATACGAGCAGTACTTC	CASSLEGRGKYEQYF
.	TRBV5-1	.	TRBJ1-2	TGCGCCAGCAGCTTGGCCGACGGAGGGGTCGACGGCTACACCTTC	CASSLADGGVDGYTF
.	TRBV5-1	.	TRBJ1-4	TGCGCCAGCAGCTTGATCGGCCAGGGAATTGCTAATGAAAAACTGTTTTTT	CASSLIGQGIANEKLFF
TRBD2	TRBV28	.	TRBJ2-7	TGTGCCAGCAGGACGCAGGCGGGGGAGTACTTC	CASRTQAGEYF
.	TRBV6-1	.	TRBJ2-1	TGTGCCAGCAGTGGACGCAGGGCGTCCTCCTACAATGAGCAGTTCTTC	CASSGRRASSYNEQFF
.	TRBV6-6	.	TRBJ2-7	TGTGCCAGCAGTTACCCAGGTCGATATTCCTACGAGCAGTACTTC	CASSYPGRYSYEQYF
TRBD1	TRBV5-1	few	TRBJ2-3	TGCGCCAGCAGTTGGACAGGGGGTTCGGATACGCAGTATTTT	CASSWTGGSDTQYF
.	TRBV25-1	.	TRBJ1-2	TGTGCCAGCAGTGAATCGAACAGCTATGGCTACACCTTC	CASSESNSYGYTF
TRBD2	TRBV11-2	.	TRBJ2-1	TGTGCCAGCAGCTTAGCTCGGGGCGGGAGGGCATACAATGAGCAGTTCTTC	CASSLARGGRAYNEQFF
.	TRBV2	.	TRBJ2-7	TGTGCCAGCAGTGGGAGGACGGTCCGTAGCGAGCAGTACTTC	CASSGRTVRSEQYF
.	TRBV2	.	TRBJ2-5	TGTGCCAGCAGTGAAGGCCGGAGGCTCCAAGAGACCCAGTACTTC	CASSEGRRLQETQYF
TRBD2	TRBV7-2	.	TRBJ2-1	TGTGCCAGCAGCGGCGGGACTAGCGTGAACAATGAGCAGTTCTTC	CASSGGTSVNNEQFF
.	TRBV30	.	TRBJ1-2	TGTGCCTGGAGTGTACACGGCCGCCCCGGGGACTATGGCTACACCTTC	CAWSVHGRPGDYGYTF
TRBD1	TRBV4-1	once	TRBJ1-4	TGCGCCAGCAGCCCCACCGGGACAGCGAATGAAAAACTGTTTTTT	CASSPTGTANEKLFF
.	TRBV29-1	.	TRBJ1-1	TGCAGCGTAACTCGACAAAACACTGAAGCTTTCTTT	CSVTRQNTEAFF
.	TRBV6-1	.	TRBJ2-5	TGTGCCAGCAGTGATCGGGAGGGGGCAAGGCTCCCTCAAGAGACCCAGTACTTC	CASSDREGARLPQETQYF
.	TRBV15	.	TRBJ1-1	TGTGCCACCAGCAGAGTGGAGGTAGAAGGCACTGAAGCTTTCTTT	CATSRVEVEGTEAFF
TRBD1	TRBV18	once	TRBJ2-1	TGTGCCAGCTCACCATTAGGACAGGCCCGTCGGGATGAGCAGTTCTTC	CASSPLGQARRDEQFF